The 24 T cell receptor beta chains below were found in one sample sequenced in a study of blood T cell repertoires in COVID-19. TCRdb keeps only in-frame clones here, not all; method: immunoSEQ multiplex PCR. The table has roughly 120,000 clones, 92% seen once. Sequenced input: peripheral blood. The receptors derive from a man aged 45-65 years with COVID-19, enrolled during active disease.

The V call is TRBV5-1, the J call TRBJ2-1; 9 nucleotides align to TRBD2. Trimming at V came to 2 bases and at J to 7 bases, leaving 4 bases not matched to a gene. This CDR3 is 14 amino acids long. Germline assignment: CDR1 SGHRS and CDR2 YFSETQ. CDR3 sequence (DNA): TGCGCCAGCAGCTTAGAAACTAGCGGGAATGAGCAGTTCTTC. Translation gives CASSLETSGNEQFF.

The chain links TRBV7-8 to TRBJ1-6, with D perhaps matching TRBD1 (6 bases). This CDR3 is built from 17 residues. The germline V gene has CDR1 SGHVS and CDR2 FQNEAQ. Trimming cost V 1 base and J 7 bases, with 17 bases left between them. This chain's CDR3 is CASSLVRAPRGNSPLHF. The DNA of the CDR3 is TGTGCCAGCAGCTTAGTCCGGGCTCCAAGGGGGAATTCACCCCTCCACTTT.

This chain links TRBV6-1 with TRBJ2-7; 8 bases fit TRBD2. This CDR3 region has 15 residues. Germline V gene lookup returns CDR1 MNHNS and CDR2 SASEGT. J gave up 0 bases and V 2 bases, and 3 bases lay outside the gene matches. The CDR3 spells CASSEISGASYEQYV. CDR3 nucleotides: TGTGCCAGCAGTGAAATTAGCGGGGCCTCCTACGAGCAGTACGTC.

This chain uses TRBV6-5 with TRBJ2-2; 12 bases agree with TRBD2. Germline V lookup: CDR1 MNHEY, CDR2 SVGAGI. The J segment lost 7 bases and the V segment lost 10 bases, leaving 10 bases of the junction unmatched. This CDR3 comprises 15 residues. This chain's CDR3 is CATSALAGGIGELFF. As DNA, the CDR3 is TGTGCCACCAGCGCTCTAGCGGGAGGGATCGGGGAGCTGTTTTTT.

Of note for this clone: The same CDR3 arises from other DNA sequences in this sample as well. The J gene is TRBJ1-4, the V gene TRBV19; D is undetermined. The CDR3 runs to 15 residues. Germline CDR1 is LNHDA and CDR2 is SQIVND (reference sequence). V lost 3 bases, J lost 0 bases, and 8 bases lay in between. The CDR3 protein is CASSMGDATNEKLFF. For the CDR3, the DNA is TGTGCCAGTAGTATGGGAGATGCAACTAATGAAAAACTGTTTTTT.

The rearrangement links TRBV7-2 to TRBJ2-3; 9 bases agree with TRBD1. The germline V gene has CDR1 SGHTA and CDR2 FQGNSA. With 5 bases clipped from V and 7 bases from J, the junction kept 10 bases outside the gene matches. The CDR3 has 15 residues. DNA of the CDR3: TGTGCCAGCAGCGTCTGGGACAGGGAGGGGAATACGCAGTATTTT. Its protein product is CASSVWDREGNTQYF.

This chain uses TRBV6-5 with TRBJ2-1, with 10 bases lining up with TRBD1. The CDR3 totals 15 residues. From germline, CDR1 is MNHEY and CDR2 SVGAGI. V was pared by 7 bases and J by 2 bases, with 5 bases of the junction left unmatched. CDR3 bases: TGTGCCAGCAACCCGGGGACAGGGGCCTACAATGAGCAGTTCTTC. It yields the protein CASNPGTGAYNEQFF.

CDR3: CASSRGTSGAQETQYF. The CDR3 DNA reads as TGTGCCAGTAGTAGAGGGACTAGCGGGGCCCAAGAGACCCAGTACTTC. This chain connects TRBV19 to TRBJ2-5; TRBD2 aligns across 13 bases. V shed 4 bases, J shed 1 base, and the junction held 3 bases outside the gene matches. CDR1 is LNHDA, CDR2 SQIVND, per germline (reference sequence). The CDR3 consists of 16 residues.

The chain combines TRBV30 with TRBJ1-2; D is undetermined. V was shortened by 2 bases and J by 4 bases, with 11 bases between the two germline ends. CDR3 size: 13 residues. Germline V gene lookup returns CDR1 GTSNPN and CDR2 SVGIG (reference sequence). The CDR3 region is CAWSLGSFYGYTF. In nucleotides, the CDR3 is TGTGCCTGGAGTCTCGGGAGTTTCTATGGCTACACCTTC. The full variable domain, in which reference TRBV30 and TRBJ1-2 provide the parts outside the CDR3, is SQTIHQWPATLVQPVGSPLSLECTVEGTSNPNLYWYRQAAGRGLQLLFYSVGIGQISSEVPQNLSASRPQDRQFILSSKKLLLSDSGFYLCAWSLGSFYGYTFGSGTRLTVV.

The chain couples TRBV7-2 to TRBJ1-2, with no clear D. This CDR3 comprises 14 residues. CDR1 and CDR2 (germline): SGHTA, FQGNSA. The germline V and J ends were trimmed by 5 bases and 8 bases, with 18 bases remaining between them. In DNA form, the CDR3 reads TGTGCCAGCAGCACTGGCGGGCAGGCGTGGGGCTACACCTTC. This translates into CASSTGGQAWGYTF.

The V and J genes are TRBV12-3 or TRBV12-4 and TRBJ1-5; D gene ambiguous. The CDR3 extends over 13 amino acids. The V gene lost 4 bases and the J gene lost 6 bases, with 10 bases spanning the gap. The CDR3 loop is CASSSGSGQPQHF. In nucleotides, the CDR3 is TGTGCCAGCAGTTCTGGTAGCGGTCAGCCCCAGCATTTT.

The chain carries TRBV5-1 and TRBJ1-6; D is ambiguous. The CDR3 is made up of 14 amino acids. Trimming shortened V by 2 bases and J by 8 bases, and 11 bases separated the two germline ends. Germline V gives CDR1 SGHRS, CDR2 YFSETQ. The CDR3 DNA follows: TGCGCCAGCAGCTTACGGTCTCAGGATTCACCCCTCCACTTT. Protein: CASSLRSQDSPLHF.

CDR3 DNA sequence: TGTGCCAGCAGCGGGGCAAGCGGGAGGCATTACAATGAGCAGTTCTTC. This gives the protein CASSGASGRHYNEQFF. The chain uses TRBV21-1 and TRBJ2-1; whether TRBD2, the table's D call, matches the DNA was not checked. TRBV21-1 constitutes a pseudogene. This CDR3 has 16 amino acids.

Only one count was recorded for this clone. V and J are TRBV28 and TRBJ2-6; 8 bases are a match to TRBD1. V shed 6 bases, J shed 3 bases, and the junction held 7 bases outside the gene matches. CDR3 size: 16 residues. Germline CDR1 reads MDHEN; CDR2 reads SYDVKM. The CDR3 region is CASSPDRGDGANVLTF. Here the CDR3 DNA reads TGTGCCAGCAGCCCAGACAGGGGAGATGGGGCCAACGTCCTGACTTTC.

V gene TRBV29-1 combines with J gene TRBJ1-6; D gene ambiguous. There are 14 residues in the CDR3. Germline CDR1 is SQVTM and CDR2 is ANQGSEA. V lost 6 bases and J 7 bases, leaving 16 bases between the germline ends. The CDR3 nucleotides are TGCAGCGTCGCACTAGGTAGTGGAAATTCACCCCTCCACTTT. Protein sequence: CSVALGSGNSPLHF.

The chain combines TRBV29-1 with TRBJ1-3, with 8 positions matching TRBD1. Germline V gene sequence: CDR1 SQVTM, CDR2 ANQGSEA. The V gene end was trimmed by 5 bases and the J gene end by 4 bases; junction bases not matched to a gene: 4. The CDR3 consists of 13 residues. CDR3: CSVSGGLGNTIYF. CDR3 in DNA: TGCAGCGTTTCAGGGGGCCTGGGAAACACCATATATTTT.

There are a few counts of this clone. J is TRBJ2-1 and V is TRBV11-2; 8 bases agree with TRBD2. From germline, CDR1 is SGHAT and CDR2 FQNNGV. J gave up 8 bases and V 5 bases, and 8 bases lay outside the gene matches. The CDR3 has 14 residues. The DNA for the CDR3 is TGTGCCAGCAGCCGGAGACTAGCGTTTGATGAGCAGTTCTTC. Protein product: CASSRRLAFDEQFF.

CDR3 nucleotides: TGTGCCAGCAGCTCAGGCGTGGGAGGCTTCGGAGATACGCAGTATTTT. Translated, it gives CASSSGVGGFGDTQYF. This chain connects TRBV7-6 to TRBJ2-3; possibly TRBD2 for D (6 bases). Germline values: CDR1 SGHVS, CDR2 FNYEAQ. Trimming removed 4 bases at V and 5 bases at J, with 19 bases between. The CDR3 extends over 16 amino acids. Full variable domain (missing parts from reference TRBV7-6 and TRBJ2-3): GAGVSQSPRYKVTKRGQDVALRCDPISGHVSLYWYRQALGQGPEFLTYFNYEAQQDKSGLPNDRFSAERPEGSISTLTIQRTEQRDSAMYRCASSSGVGGFGDTQYFGPGTRLTVL.

The chain recombines TRBV9 with TRBJ1-2; 8 bases are a match to TRBD1. With 0 bases clipped from V and 5 bases from J, the junction kept 3 bases outside the gene matches. The CDR3 contains 14 residues. The germline CDR1 and CDR2 sequences are SGDLS and YYNGEE. This CDR3 is CASSVDDRGYGYTF. DNA of the CDR3: TGTGCCAGCAGCGTAGACGACAGGGGTTATGGCTACACCTTC.

This chain joins TRBV18 and TRBJ1-1, with TRBD1 as a possible D gene (5 bases). The ends were cut back, 5 bases at V and 0 bases at J, with 13 bases in the middle. CDR1 and CDR2 (germline): KGHSH, LQKENI. The CDR3 is 15 amino acids. This CDR3 reads CASSMKTAMNTEAFF. DNA for the CDR3: TGTGCCAGCTCAATGAAGACAGCTATGAACACTGAAGCTTTCTTT.

The chain links TRBV28 to TRBJ1-2; possibly TRBD1 for D (6 bases). CDR3 length: 13 amino acids. The germline CDR1 and CDR2 sequences are MDHEN and SYDVKM. V lost 3 bases to trimming and J lost 13 bases, with 18 bases between them. The CDR3 here is CASSFGGQGHSTF. CDR3 coding DNA: TGTGCCAGCAGTTTCGGGGGGCAGGGGCACAGCACCTTC.

The CDR3 loop is CASSRSGQEDSPLHF. DNA of the CDR3: TGTGCCAGCAGTCGATCGGGACAGGAAGATTCACCCCTCCACTTT. The chain uses TRBV6-6 and TRBJ1-6; TRBD1 agrees at 8 bases. V dropped 5 bases and J dropped 8; count of bases not matched to a gene: 8. Germline CDR1 reads MNHNY; CDR2 reads SVGAGI (reference sequence). The CDR3 totals 15 residues.

This clone was counted between two and nine times. The chain combines TRBV27 with TRBJ2-1, with D perhaps matching TRBD1 (6 bases). Germline assignment: CDR1 MNHEY and CDR2 SMNVEV (reference sequence). Trimming took off 4 bases at V and 3 bases at J, with 10 bases between the two ends. The CDR3 has 14 residues. The DNA of the CDR3 is TGTGCCAGCAGTTCCCCAGGGGTCTACAATGAGCAGTTCTTC. It specifies CASSSPGVYNEQFF.

The chain recombines TRBV5-1 with TRBJ1-2, with 8 bases identical to TRBD1. V trimming: 4 bases; J trimming: 8 bases; junction bases outside the gene matches: 16. Germline V gene data show CDR1 as SGHRS and CDR2 as YFSETQ. There are 16 residues in the CDR3. DNA of the CDR3: TGCGCCAGCAGCCCCCGAGGACAGGGAGAGTATAAGGGCTACACCTTC. It codes for CASSPRGQGEYKGYTF.